The 17 T cell receptor beta chains below were found in one sample sequenced in a study of CD8+ T cells in alopecia areata. As the sequencing template, cDNA was produced by extracting RNA and reverse transcribing it. The assay was immunoSEQ multiplex PCR, and TCRdb's table has in-frame clones only and misses some. Counted here are about 200,000 clones, under 40% occurring once; the ten biggest clones make up around 0.48%. Treatment reported: oral pan-JAK inhibitor, 5-10 mg twice daily. The sequences come from CD4+ T cells sorted from blood, collected at roughly week 30, from a patient treated with tofacitinib. These receptors all come from a human donor with alopecia areata.

This chain joins TRBV29-1 and TRBJ1-1, with D uncertain. Germline V gene sequence: CDR1 SQVTM, CDR2 ANQGSEA. This CDR3 has 11 residues. CDR3 region: CSYTLNTEAFF. CDR3 nucleotides: TGCAGTTATACCCTTAACACTGAAGCTTTCTTT.

The chain is built from TRBV2 and TRBJ1-5, with TRBD1 identical over 8 bases. The CDR3 spans 15 residues. V lost 5 bases and J lost 2; bases outside the gene matches: 5. CDR1 and CDR2 from the germline V gene are SNHLY and FYNNEI. The CDR3 DNA sequence: TGTGCCAGCAGTTCAAGGACAGGGCGCAATCAGCCCCAGCATTTT. This encodes CASSSRTGRNQPQHF.

The CDR3 DNA reads TGTGCCAGCAGCTTGGCGGGGGACAGAATCCCCCTTAACTATGGCTACACCTTC. Translated: CASSLAGDRIPLNYGYTF. V usage is TRBV5-6 and J usage is TRBJ1-2; 7 bases fit TRBD1. The CDR3 covers 18 residues. CDR1 is SGHDT, CDR2 YYEEEE, per germline. Losses at the gene ends were 0 bases for V and 1 base for J; bases not matched to a gene: 12. Filled out from reference TRBV5-6 and TRBJ1-2, the complete variable domain reads DAGVTQSPTHLIKTRGQQVTLRCSPKSGHDTVSWYQQALGQGPQFIFQYYEEEERQRGNFPDRFSGHQFPNYSSELNVNALLLGDSALYLCASSLAGDRIPLNYGYTFGSGTRLTVV.

This clone was found a few times. The chain joins TRBV10-2 to TRBJ2-7; D ambiguous. Looked up from germline, CDR1 is WSHSY and CDR2 is SAAADI. V lost 2 bases, J lost 6 bases, and 14 bases lay in between. This CDR3 has 14 amino acids. The CDR3 region has the DNA TGCGCCAGCAGTGAGATGGCAGGATGGGGCGAGCAGTACTTC. Translating gives CASSEMAGWGEQYF.

The V gene is TRBV5-6, the J gene TRBJ1-5; D is perhaps TRBD1 (5 bases). The CDR3 consists of 15 residues. The V end lost 0 bases, the J end lost 5 bases, and 12 bases lay between the germline ends. Looked up from germline, CDR1 is SGHDT and CDR2 is YYEEEE. DNA for the CDR3: TGTGCCAGCAGCTTGGGTTGGGGGAACTATCAGCCCCAGCATTTT. It is translated as CASSLGWGNYQPQHF.

This clone appeared a few times. V and J are TRBV7-9 and TRBJ1-2; TRBD1 aligns across 7 bases. Germline trimming cut 3 bases from V and 4 bases from J; bases unmatched to any gene: 2. CDR1 and CDR2 from the germline V gene are SEHNR and FQNEAQ (reference sequence). The CDR3 loop spans 13 amino acids. The CDR3 coding sequence is TGTGCCAGCAGCTTCGGGACAGTCTATGGCTACACCTTC. Translating gives CASSFGTVYGYTF. Complete variable domain (other parts from reference TRBV7-9 and TRBJ1-2): DTGVSQNPRHKITKRGQNVTFRCDPISEHNRLYWYRQTLGQGPEFLTYFQNEAQLEKSRLLSDRFSAERPKGSFSTLEIQRTEQGDSAMYLCASSFGTVYGYTFGSGTRLTVV.

This clone occurred a few times. V is TRBV10-3 and J is TRBJ2-2, with unresolved D. This CDR3 is 12 amino acids long. Trimming cost V 8 bases and J 2 bases, with 6 bases left between them. Per germline, CDR1 ENHRY and CDR2 SYGVKD. The CDR3 protein is CAIASNTGELFF. In DNA, the CDR3 is TGTGCCATCGCAAGTAACACCGGGGAGCTGTTTTTT.

This rearrangement joins TRBV30 to TRBJ2-7; tentative D call: TRBD2 (6 bases). The ends were cut back, 6 bases at V and 2 bases at J, with 14 bases in the middle. This CDR3 has 13 amino acids. Germline-derived CDR1 and CDR2 are GTSNPN and SVGIG (reference sequence). The CDR3 region has the DNA TGTGCCTGTACTCCGGGAGCCACCTACGAGCAGTACTTC. It is translated as CACTPGATYEQYF.

This rearrangement joins TRBV27 to TRBJ2-6, with TRBD2 identical over 9 bases. V was clipped by 2 bases and J by 4 bases; unmatched bases: 3. CDR1 and CDR2 (germline): MNHEY, SMNVEV (reference sequence). The CDR3 consists of 16 residues. DNA for the CDR3: TGTGCCAGCAGTTTACTAGCGGGGAGGGGGGCCAACGTCCTGACTTTC. Its translation: CASSLLAGRGANVLTF.

The chain couples TRBV5-1 to TRBJ2-7, with TRBD1 matching 7 bases. Germline V gene data show CDR1 as SGHRS and CDR2 as YFSETQ. The CDR3 has 14 residues. V gave up 7 bases and J gave up 2 bases; unmatched junction bases: 9. In nucleotides, the CDR3 is TGCGCCAGCTCCCTGACAGGGATTCCCTACGAGCAGTACTTC. Its translation is CASSLTGIPYEQYF.

The V and J genes are TRBV4-2 and TRBJ1-2; 7 bases align to TRBD1. J gave up 4 bases and V 1 base, and 3 bases lay outside the gene matches. Germline lookup yields CDR1 LGHNA and CDR2 YNFKEQ. This CDR3 is built from 14 residues. CDR3 region: CASSQGTGGYGYTF. CDR3 nucleotides: TGTGCCAGCAGCCAAGGGACAGGTGGCTATGGCTACACCTTC.

The DNA for the CDR3 is TGTGCCAGCAGCCAACAGAGATACGAGCAGTACTTC. It encodes CASSQQRYEQYF. V and J are TRBV14 and TRBJ2-7; no clear D gene. The CDR3 is made up of 12 amino acids. The V and J ends lost 2 bases and 4 bases respectively, with 6 bases between them. Germline-derived CDR1 and CDR2 are SGHDN and FVKESK.

This clone was counted only a few times. Other nucleotide sequences from this sample produce the same CDR3. The chain couples TRBV29-1 to TRBJ2-1, with D possibly TRBD1 on 6 matching bases. CDR3 size: 10 residues. Looked up from germline, CDR1 is SQVTM and CDR2 is ANQGSEA. V was shortened by 6 bases and J by 7 bases, with 7 bases between the two germline ends. As DNA, the CDR3 is TGCAGCGTGAGGGGGAATGAGCAGTTCTTC. Protein sequence: CSVRGNEQFF.

The rearrangement links TRBV30 to TRBJ1-2, with a possible D match to TRBD1 (6 bases). This CDR3 region has 12 residues. The V end was cut by 3 bases, the J end by 4 bases, with 9 bases between. Germline values: CDR1 GTSNPN, CDR2 SVGIG (reference sequence). CDR3 nucleotide sequence: TGTGCCTGGAGGCGGGACACCTATGGCTACACCTTC. It is translated as CAWRRDTYGYTF.

The J gene is TRBJ1-2, the V gene TRBV4-1; D unclear. V was shortened by 2 bases and J by 0 bases, with 7 bases between the two germline ends. The CDR3 consists of 14 residues. Germline values: CDR1 MGHRA, CDR2 YSYEKL. Written as DNA, the CDR3 is TGCGCCAGCAGCCAACCCACAACTAACTATGGCTACACCTTC. This encodes CASSQPTTNYGYTF.

J is TRBJ2-7 and V is TRBV15, with TRBD1 matching over 9 bases. J lost 1 base, V lost 0 bases, and 4 bases had no gene match. The CDR3 is made up of 16 amino acids. The germline CDR1 and CDR2 sequences are LNHNV and YYDKDF (reference sequence). CDR3 region: CATSRDYRGLSYEQYF. CDR3 nucleotide sequence: TGTGCCACCAGCAGAGATTACAGGGGGCTTTCCTACGAGCAGTACTTC. Full variable domain (missing parts from reference TRBV15 and TRBJ2-7): DAMVIQNPRYQVTQFGKPVTLSCSQTLNHNVMYWYQQKSSQAPKLLFHYYDKDFNNEADTPDNFQSRRPNTSFCFLDIRSPGLGDTAMYLCATSRDYRGLSYEQYFGPGTRLTVT.

This clone appeared a few times. V gene TRBV2 combines with J gene TRBJ2-7, with D possibly matching TRBD2 (5 bases). Per the germline V gene, CDR1 is SNHLY and CDR2 is FYNNEI. This CDR3 is 15 amino acids long. V shed 1 base and J shed 7 bases, with 17 bases lying between them. The CDR3 DNA reads TGTGCCAGCAGTGAAGGGCAGCGGAAGAACACGGAGCAGTACTTC. It is translated as CASSEGQRKNTEQYF.